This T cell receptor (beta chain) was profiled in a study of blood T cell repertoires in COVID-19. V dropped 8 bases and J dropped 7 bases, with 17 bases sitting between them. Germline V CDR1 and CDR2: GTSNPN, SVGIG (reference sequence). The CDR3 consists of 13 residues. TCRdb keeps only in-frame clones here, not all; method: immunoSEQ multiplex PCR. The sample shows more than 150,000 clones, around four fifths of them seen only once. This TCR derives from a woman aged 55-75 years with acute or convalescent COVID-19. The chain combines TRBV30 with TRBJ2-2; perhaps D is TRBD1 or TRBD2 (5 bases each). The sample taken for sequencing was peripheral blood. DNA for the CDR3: TGTGCCCGGGGCCACAGCAGTTACGGGGAGCTGTTTTTT. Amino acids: CARGHSSYGELFF.